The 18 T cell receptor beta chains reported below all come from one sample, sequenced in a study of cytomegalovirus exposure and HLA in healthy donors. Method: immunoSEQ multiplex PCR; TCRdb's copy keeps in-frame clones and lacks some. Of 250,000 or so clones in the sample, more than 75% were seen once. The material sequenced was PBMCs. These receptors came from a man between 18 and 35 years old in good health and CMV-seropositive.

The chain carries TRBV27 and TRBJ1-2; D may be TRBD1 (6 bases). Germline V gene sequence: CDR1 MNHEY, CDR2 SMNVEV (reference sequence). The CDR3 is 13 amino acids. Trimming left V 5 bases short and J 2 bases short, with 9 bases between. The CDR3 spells CASSATGNYGYTF. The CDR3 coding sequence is TGTGCCAGCAGTGCTACAGGGAACTATGGCTACACCTTC.

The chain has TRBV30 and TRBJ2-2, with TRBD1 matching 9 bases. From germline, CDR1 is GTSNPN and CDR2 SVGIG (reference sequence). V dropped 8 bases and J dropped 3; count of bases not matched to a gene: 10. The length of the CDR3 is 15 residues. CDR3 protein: CAQNWDRDYTGELFF. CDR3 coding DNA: TGTGCCCAAAACTGGGACAGGGATTACACCGGGGAGCTGTTTTTT. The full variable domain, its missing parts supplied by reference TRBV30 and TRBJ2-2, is SQTIHQWPATLVQPVGSPLSLECTVEGTSNPNLYWYRQAAGRGLQLLFYSVGIGQISSEVPQNLSASRPQDRQFILSSKKLLLSDSGFYLCAQNWDRDYTGELFFGEGSRLTVL.

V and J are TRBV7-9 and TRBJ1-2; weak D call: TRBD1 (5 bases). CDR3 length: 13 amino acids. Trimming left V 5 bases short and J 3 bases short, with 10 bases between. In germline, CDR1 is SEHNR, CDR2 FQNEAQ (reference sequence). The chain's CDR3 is CASSMTAYYGYTF. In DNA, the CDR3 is TGTGCCAGCAGCATGACAGCTTACTATGGCTACACCTTC.

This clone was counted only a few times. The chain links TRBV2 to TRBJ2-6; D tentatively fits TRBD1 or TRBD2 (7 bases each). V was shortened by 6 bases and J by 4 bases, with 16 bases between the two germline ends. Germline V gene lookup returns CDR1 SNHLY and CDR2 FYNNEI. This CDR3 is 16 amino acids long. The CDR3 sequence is CASSRLAGGGANVLTF. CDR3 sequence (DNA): TGTGCCAGCAGCAGACTAGCAGGGGGAGGGGCCAACGTCCTGACTTTC.

CDR3: CASSIVPGARSVDEQYF. The CDR3 bases are TGTGCCAGTAGTATAGTTCCAGGGGCCAGGAGCGTCGACGAGCAGTACTTC. The V and J genes are TRBV19 and TRBJ2-7; D is perhaps TRBD1 (6 bases). Trimming removed 1 base from V and 5 bases from J, with 21 bases in between. The CDR3 totals 17 residues. Per germline, CDR1 LNHDA and CDR2 SQIVND (reference sequence).

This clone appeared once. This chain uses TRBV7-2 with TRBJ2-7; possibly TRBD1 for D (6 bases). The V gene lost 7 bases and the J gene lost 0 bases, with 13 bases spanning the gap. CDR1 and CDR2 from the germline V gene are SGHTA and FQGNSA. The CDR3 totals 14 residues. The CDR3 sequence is CASKRDTSSYEQYF. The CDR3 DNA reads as TGTGCCAGCAAGAGGGACACGTCCTCCTACGAGCAGTACTTC.

This CDR3 is CATSREGLFRGQFF. The CDR3 DNA reads as TGTGCCACCAGCAGAGAGGGACTCTTTCGGGGGCAGTTCTTC. The chain carries TRBV15 and TRBJ2-1, with D tentatively TRBD2 (6 bases). This CDR3 region has 14 residues. CDR1 LNHNV and CDR2 YYDKDF come from the germline V gene (reference sequence). V gave up 0 bases and J gave up 12 bases, with 15 bases separating them. The full variable domain, in which reference TRBV15 and TRBJ2-1 provide the parts outside the CDR3, is DAMVIQNPRYQVTQFGKPVTLSCSQTLNHNVMYWYQQKSSQAPKLLFHYYDKDFNNEADTPDNFQSRRPNTSFCFLDIRSPGLGDTAMYLCATSREGLFRGQFFGPGTRLTVL.

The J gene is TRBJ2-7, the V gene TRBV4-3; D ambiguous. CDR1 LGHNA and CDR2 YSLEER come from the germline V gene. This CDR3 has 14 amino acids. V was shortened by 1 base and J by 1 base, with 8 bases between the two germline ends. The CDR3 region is CASSQGAGSYEQYF. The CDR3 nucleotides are TGCGCCAGCAGCCAAGGCGCAGGATCCTACGAGCAGTACTTC.

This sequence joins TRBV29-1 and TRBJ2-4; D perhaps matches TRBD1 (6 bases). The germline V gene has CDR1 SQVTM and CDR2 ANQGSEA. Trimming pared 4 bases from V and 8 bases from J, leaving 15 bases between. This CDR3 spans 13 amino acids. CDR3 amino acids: CSVGGWGLDIQYF. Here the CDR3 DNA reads TGCAGCGTTGGGGGTTGGGGGCTCGACATTCAGTACTTC.

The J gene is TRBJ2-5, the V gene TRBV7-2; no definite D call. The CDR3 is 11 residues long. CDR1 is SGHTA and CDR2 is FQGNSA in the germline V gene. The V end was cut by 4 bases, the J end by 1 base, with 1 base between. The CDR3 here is CASSSQETQYF. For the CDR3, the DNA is TGTGCCAGCAGCTCCCAAGAGACCCAGTACTTC.

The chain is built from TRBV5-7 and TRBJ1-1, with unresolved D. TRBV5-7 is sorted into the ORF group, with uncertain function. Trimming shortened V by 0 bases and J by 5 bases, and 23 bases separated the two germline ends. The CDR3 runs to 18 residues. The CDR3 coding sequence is TGTGCCAGCAGCTTGGGAGGCGGGGATGAGGGAGGGAGGACTGAAGCTTTCTTT. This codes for CASSLGGGDEGGRTEAFF.

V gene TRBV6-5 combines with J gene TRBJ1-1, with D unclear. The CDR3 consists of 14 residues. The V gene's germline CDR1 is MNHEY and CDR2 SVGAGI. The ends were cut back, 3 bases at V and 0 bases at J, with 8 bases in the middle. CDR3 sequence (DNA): TGTGCCAGCAGTTATCGGGGAATGAACACTGAAGCTTTCTTT. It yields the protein CASSYRGMNTEAFF.

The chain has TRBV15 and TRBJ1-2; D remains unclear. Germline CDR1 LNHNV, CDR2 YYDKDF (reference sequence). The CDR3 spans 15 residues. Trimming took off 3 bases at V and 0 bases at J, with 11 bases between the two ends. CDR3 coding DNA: TGTGCCACCAGCAGTTCACAGATTGCTAACTATGGCTACACCTTC. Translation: CATSSSQIANYGYTF.

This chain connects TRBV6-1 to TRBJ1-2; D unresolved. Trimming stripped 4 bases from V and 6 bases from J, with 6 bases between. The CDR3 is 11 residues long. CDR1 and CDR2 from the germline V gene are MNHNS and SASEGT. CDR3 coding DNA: TGTGCCAGCAGTGGATTGGATGGCTACACCTTC. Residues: CASSGLDGYTF.

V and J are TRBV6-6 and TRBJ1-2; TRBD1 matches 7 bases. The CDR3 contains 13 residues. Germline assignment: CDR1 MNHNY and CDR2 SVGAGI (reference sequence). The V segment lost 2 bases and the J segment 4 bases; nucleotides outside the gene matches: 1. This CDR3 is CASSYTGVYGYTF. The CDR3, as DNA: TGTGCCAGCAGTTACACAGGGGTCTATGGCTACACCTTC.

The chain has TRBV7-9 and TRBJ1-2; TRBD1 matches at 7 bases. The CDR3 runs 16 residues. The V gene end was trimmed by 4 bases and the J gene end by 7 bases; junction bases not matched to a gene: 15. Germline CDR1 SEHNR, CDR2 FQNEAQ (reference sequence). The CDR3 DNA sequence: TGTGCCAGCAGCTCTAAAGCGGACAGGCGCGGAGCTGGCTACACCTTC. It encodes CASSSKADRRGAGYTF. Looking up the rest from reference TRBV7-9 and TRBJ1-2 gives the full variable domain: DTGVSQNPRHKITKRGQNVTFRCDPISEHNRLYWYRQTLGQGPEFLTYFQNEAQLEKSRLLSDRFSAERPKGSFSTLEIQRTEQGDSAMYLCASSSKADRRGAGYTFGSGTRLTVV.

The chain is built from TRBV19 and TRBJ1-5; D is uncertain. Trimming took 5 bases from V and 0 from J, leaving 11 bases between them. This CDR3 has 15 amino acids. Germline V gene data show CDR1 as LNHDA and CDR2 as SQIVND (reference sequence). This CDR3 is CASSSNTYSNQPQHF. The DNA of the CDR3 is TGTGCCAGTAGTTCCAACACCTATAGCAATCAGCCCCAGCATTTT. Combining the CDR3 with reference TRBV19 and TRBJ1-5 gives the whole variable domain DGGITQSPKYLFRKEGQNVTLSCEQNLNHDAMYWYRQDPGQGLRLIYYSQIVNDFQKGDIAEGYSVSREKKESFPLTVTSAQKNPTAFYLCASSSNTYSNQPQHFGDGTRLSIL.

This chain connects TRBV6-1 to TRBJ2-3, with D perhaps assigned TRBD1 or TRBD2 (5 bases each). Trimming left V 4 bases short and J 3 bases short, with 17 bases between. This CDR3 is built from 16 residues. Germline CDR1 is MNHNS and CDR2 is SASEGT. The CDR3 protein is CASSGPGRVGTDTQYF. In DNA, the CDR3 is TGTGCCAGCAGTGGACCGGGACGAGTAGGGACAGATACGCAGTATTTT.